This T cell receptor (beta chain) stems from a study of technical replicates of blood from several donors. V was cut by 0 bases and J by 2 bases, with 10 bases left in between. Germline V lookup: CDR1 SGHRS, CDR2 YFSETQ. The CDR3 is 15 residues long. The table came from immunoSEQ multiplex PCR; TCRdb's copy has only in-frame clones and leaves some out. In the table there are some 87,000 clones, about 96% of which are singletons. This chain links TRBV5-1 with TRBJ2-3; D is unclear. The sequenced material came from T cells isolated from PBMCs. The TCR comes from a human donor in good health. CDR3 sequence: CASSLGRIDTDTQYF. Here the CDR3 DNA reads TGCGCCAGCAGCTTGGGGCGGATTGACACAGATACGCAGTATTTT.